A selection of T cell receptor beta chains follows, all from one sample in a study of blood T cell repertoires in COVID-19. Produced via immunoSEQ multiplex PCR; TCRdb's table is partial and in-frame only. The sample lists thousands of clones, roughly 90% occurring once. Sequencing was carried out using peripheral blood. These receptors all come from a human donor with active COVID-19. The donor label of this sample is uncertain. Each CDR3 is given with its conserved first and last residue. The D gene is left open where the match is weak. Not all rows give a size; the values are once, few, many and, for expanded clones, a class.

len	d_gene	abundance	v_gene	j_gene	CDR3nt	CDR3aa
17	TRBD1	.	TRBV3-1/TRBV3-2	TRBJ1-4	TGTGCCAGCAGCCCCCGTCCCGGGACAGGGCTGGAGGGAAAACTGTTTTTT	CASSPRPGTGLEGKLFF
17	.	.	TRBV28	TRBJ1-2	TGTGCCAGCAGTTCGGCCTCTGGGGGACAAGCTAACTATGGCTACACCTTC	CASSSASGGQANYGYTF
14	TRBD1	.	TRBV7-8	TRBJ1-1	TGTGCCAGCAGCTTAACGTCAGGGGGCACTGAAGCTTTCTTT	CASSLTSGGTEAFF
13	TRBD2	.	TRBV2	TRBJ2-4	TGTGCCAGCAGGGGGGGAGGGGCAAACATTCAGTACTTC	CASRGGGANIQYF
17	.	.	TRBV7-2	TRBJ2-1	TGTGCCAGCAGCTTATTGAGAAAAGCGTCGATCTACAATGAGCAGTTCTTC	CASSLLRKASIYNEQFF
14	TRBD2	once	TRBV29-1	TRBJ2-1	TGCAGCGAGACGCTGGGGACTAACTACAATGAGCAGTTCTTC	CSETLGTNYNEQFF
15	.	.	TRBV5-1	TRBJ2-1	TGCGCCAGCAGCTTGGGCCAGGGGAGCCCCAATGAGCAGTTCTTC	CASSLGQGSPNEQFF
19	TRBD1	.	TRBV27	TRBJ2-2	TGTGCCAGCAGCCCAGGGACAGGGATCGGACAAGCGAACACCGGGGAGCTGTTTTTT	CASSPGTGIGQANTGELFF
15	TRBD1	.	TRBV14	TRBJ2-7	TGTGCCAGCAGCCAAGGGCAGGGGGTAACCTACGAGCAGTACTTC	CASSQGQGVTYEQYF
19	.	.	TRBV28	TRBJ1-4	TGTGCCAGCACCCCTCCCGGCGCGGGCCTCCTCTCAACTAATGAAAAACTGTTTTTT	CASTPPGAGLLSTNEKLFF
14	.	.	TRBV23-1	TRBJ1-1	TGCGCCCTCAAGGGGTTGCTGGGGAACACTGAAGCTTTCTTT	CALKGLLGNTEAFF
14	.	.	TRBV29-1	TRBJ1-3	TGCAGCGTTGAGGGGGGTATCTCTGGAAACACCATATATTTT	CSVEGGISGNTIYF
13	.	.	TRBV12-3/TRBV12-4	TRBJ2-7	TGTGCCAGCAGTTTCCAGGGGTCCTACGAGCAGTACTTC	CASSFQGSYEQYF
16	.	once	TRBV2	TRBJ2-2	TGTGCCAGCAGTGAGGAGGGAGACACGAACACCGGGGAGCTGTTTTTT	CASSEEGDTNTGELFF
15	.	.	TRBV7-6	TRBJ1-4	TGTGCCAGCAGCTTAGACAGGGCAACTAATGAAAAACTGTTTTTT	CASSLDRATNEKLFF